The 25 T cell receptor beta chains below come from one sample, sequenced in a study of OX40 agonist ivuxolimab in advanced cancers. Libraries were made using the immunoSEQ multiplex PCR assay. What TCRdb holds here is the immuneACCESS table cut down to in-frame rearrangements. Part of the clones is not present; checked against another copy, under half of the missing clones reflect an unresolved V gene, and the others are unexplained. This sample is represented by tens of thousands of clones; around four fifths of them were singletons. The biggest ten clones account for around 1.1% of the sample. The sequenced sample was CD4+ or CD8+ T cells sorted from blood, obtained in a trial of the OX40 agonist ivuxolimab. These receptor sequences come from an adult with an advanced solid tumor such as melanoma, head and neck, liver or kidney cancer.

V and J are TRBV5-4 and TRBJ2-7; D is uncertain. The CDR3 contains 14 residues. Germline CDR1 reads SGHNT; CDR2 reads YYREEE (reference sequence). V was trimmed by 1 base and J by 3 bases, leaving 11 bases between them. CDR3 region: CASSLNAGVYEQYF. In DNA form, the CDR3 reads TGTGCCAGCAGCTTGAACGCAGGAGTCTACGAGCAGTACTTC.

The chain has TRBV4-3 and TRBJ1-1; unclear D gene. Trimming took off 0 bases at V and 3 bases at J, with 8 bases between the two ends. Germline lookup yields CDR1 LGHNA and CDR2 YSLEER. The CDR3 is made up of 14 amino acids. As DNA, the CDR3 is TGCGCCAGCAGCCAAGAAGTCAGGTACACTGAAGCTTTCTTT. Translation gives CASSQEVRYTEAFF.

V gene TRBV18 combines with J gene TRBJ2-7; 8 bases line up with TRBD1. The CDR3 sequence is 15 residues long. Germline assignment: CDR1 KGHSH and CDR2 LQKENI. The J segment lost 2 bases and the V segment lost 3 bases, leaving 6 bases of the junction unmatched. CDR3 DNA sequence: TGTGCCAGCTCACCGGGGATGGACAGGGCCTACGAGCAGTACTTC. This gives the protein CASSPGMDRAYEQYF.

The rearrangement joins TRBV9 to TRBJ2-5; either TRBD1 or TRBD2 may fit D (5 bases each). V lost 3 bases and J 5 bases, leaving 17 bases between the germline ends. The CDR3 spans 15 residues. Germline CDR1 SGDLS, CDR2 YYNGEE. This CDR3 is CASSASGLGGETQYF. The DNA of the CDR3 is TGTGCCAGCAGCGCCTCGGGGCTAGGTGGGGAGACCCAGTACTTC. The full variable domain, with the rest looked up from reference TRBV9 and TRBJ2-5, is DSGVTQTPKHLITATGQRVTLRCSPRSGDLSVYWYQQSLDQGLQFLIQYYNGEERAKGNILERFSAQQFPDLHSELNLSSLELGDSALYFCASSASGLGGETQYFGPGTRLLVL.

The V gene is TRBV2, the J gene TRBJ2-7; either TRBD1 or TRBD2 may fit D (6 bases each). V lost 6 bases to trimming and J lost 3 bases, with 12 bases between them. The CDR3 has 13 residues. The germline V gene encodes CDR1 SNHLY and CDR2 FYNNEI. CDR3 sequence reads: CASRGGQGYEQYV. The CDR3 DNA follows: TGTGCCAGCAGGGGGGGCCAGGGCTACGAGCAGTACGTC.

The chain couples TRBV2 to TRBJ2-3, with D possibly being TRBD1 or TRBD2 (5 bases each). Trimming shortened V by 8 bases and J by 5 bases, and 14 bases separated the two germline ends. Germline V gene lookup returns CDR1 SNHLY and CDR2 FYNNEI. The CDR3 is 13 amino acids. CDR3 DNA sequence: TGTGCCAGCGAGAGGGGTTTTAGAGATACGCAGTATTTT. Translated, it gives CASERGFRDTQYF.

This chain joins TRBV7-9 and TRBJ1-4; 7 bases are a match to TRBD1. Trimming cost V 2 bases and J 0 bases; bases outside gene matches: 0. Germline assignment: CDR1 SEHNR and CDR2 FQNEAQ (reference sequence). The CDR3 contains 15 residues. The CDR3 nucleotides read TGTGCCAGCAGCTTACAGGGGGCAACTAATGAAAAACTGTTTTTT. It is translated as CASSLQGATNEKLFF.

The chain joins TRBV9 to TRBJ1-1; the match to TRBD1 covers 10 bases. Germline V CDR1 and CDR2: SGDLS, YYNGEE. The junction had 6 bases not matched to a gene; V was cut back by 2 bases and J by 5 bases. The CDR3 covers 15 residues. Here the CDR3 DNA reads TGTGCCAGCAGCGTTTGGACAGGGGGAAGTACTGAAGCTTTCTTT. Its protein product is CASSVWTGGSTEAFF.

V gene TRBV10-3 combines with J gene TRBJ1-2, with D uncertain. V lost 3 bases to trimming and J lost 7 bases, with 6 bases between them. Germline lookup yields CDR1 ENHRY and CDR2 SYGVKD. The CDR3 is 11 residues long. The DNA of the CDR3 is TGTGCCATCAGTGACCAAGGTGGCTACACCTTC. Its protein is CAISDQGGYTF.

The chain carries TRBV6-6 and TRBJ2-5; 7 positions agree with TRBD1. The J call may be mistaken, given a closer DNA end match to TRBJ2-7. Germline CDR1 and CDR2: MNHNY and SVGAGI (reference sequence). The CDR3 consists of 15 residues. As DNA, the CDR3 is TGTGCCAGCAGTTACACCTCGACAGGGCCCTACGAGCAGTACTTC. This codes for CASSYTSTGPYEQYF.

This sequence joins TRBV2 and TRBJ2-6; 10 bases agree with TRBD1. Trimming took 11 bases from V and 0 from J; bases not matched to a gene: 7. The germline CDR1 and CDR2 sequences are SNHLY and FYNNEI. This CDR3 is 16 amino acids long. DNA of the CDR3: TGTGCCGGCCGGGACAGGGGCACCTCTGGGGCCAACGTCCTGACTTTC. This translates into CAGRDRGTSGANVLTF.

The chain couples TRBV5-6 to TRBJ2-3; 11 bases fit TRBD2. Germline CDR1 and CDR2: SGHDT and YYEEEE. This CDR3 region has 17 residues. V dropped 4 bases and J dropped 5; count of bases not matched to a gene: 12. The CDR3 sequence is CASSHEISGGALDTQYF. CDR3 coding DNA: TGTGCCAGCAGCCATGAGATTAGCGGGGGGGCCTTAGATACGCAGTATTTT. Full variable domain (outside the CDR3, taken from reference TRBV5-6 and TRBJ2-3): DAGVTQSPTHLIKTRGQQVTLRCSPKSGHDTVSWYQQALGQGPQFIFQYYEEEERQRGNFPDRFSGHQFPNYSSELNVNALLLGDSALYLCASSHEISGGALDTQYFGPGTRLTVL.

The chain recombines TRBV19 with TRBJ2-2; possibly TRBD1 or TRBD2 for D (6 bases each). This CDR3 is 17 amino acids long. Trimming removed 7 bases from V and 0 bases from J, with 18 bases in between. Germline CDR1 is LNHDA and CDR2 is SQIVND (reference sequence). CDR3 sequence reads: CASTRSGAGTNTGELFF. As DNA, the CDR3 is TGTGCCAGTACCCGATCGGGGGCAGGGACGAACACCGGGGAGCTGTTTTTT.

This clone appeared once. CDR3 in amino acids: CASRLAGALGDTQYF. In nucleotides, the CDR3 is TGTGCAAGTCGCTTGGCAGGGGCGTTGGGAGATACGCAGTATTTT. The V call is TRBV12-2, the J call TRBJ2-3; the table calls TRBD1, which could not be checked here. TRBV12-2 is assigned pseudogene status. The CDR3 spans 15 residues.

The chain is built from TRBV6-6 and TRBJ2-2; D is perhaps TRBD2 (6 bases). The CDR3 is 16 residues long. The V and J ends lost 2 bases and 4 bases respectively, with 14 bases between them. Germline V CDR1 and CDR2: MNHNY, SVGAGI (reference sequence). CDR3 in DNA: TGTGCCAGCAGTTACGCGGGACGGATGAGCACCGGGGAGCTGTTTTTT. Its translation: CASSYAGRMSTGELFF.

This clone has a handful of counts. The chain has TRBV4-1 and TRBJ1-5; D is possibly TRBD1 (5 bases). Trimming took off 1 base at V and 7 bases at J, with 20 bases between the two ends. In germline, CDR1 is MGHRA, CDR2 YSYEKL. The CDR3 covers 17 residues. The CDR3 protein is CASSQGVIKGAGQPQHF. The CDR3 DNA is TGCGCCAGCAGCCAAGGTGTAATCAAAGGGGCGGGACAGCCCCAGCATTTT.

The chain employs TRBV9 and TRBJ1-6, with D perhaps matching TRBD1 (6 bases). V lost 4 bases and J 11 bases, leaving 16 bases between the germline ends. The CDR3 is 14 amino acids. In germline, CDR1 is SGDLS, CDR2 YYNGEE. The CDR3 loop reads CASSPQGSNPPLHF. For the CDR3, the DNA is TGTGCCAGCAGCCCGCAGGGGTCCAATCCACCCCTCCACTTT.

The chain employs TRBV6-5 and TRBJ2-7; the match to TRBD2 covers 8 bases. This CDR3 comprises 14 residues. The germline V gene encodes CDR1 MNHEY and CDR2 SVGAGI. After removal of 6 bases from V and 7 bases from J, the junction contained 11 bases not matched to a gene. The CDR3 nucleotides read TGTGCCAGCAGGCGGAGCGGGAGCAGGGGAGAGCAGTACGTC. This encodes CASRRSGSRGEQYV.

V and J are TRBV10-2 and TRBJ2-3; 7 bases agree with TRBD2. Germline-derived CDR1 and CDR2 are WSHSY and SAAADI. The CDR3 runs to 13 residues. J lost 4 bases, V lost 2 bases, and 0 bases had no gene match. The CDR3 coding sequence is TGCGCCAGCAGTGAGGGGGGGGCAGATACGCAGTATTTT. Amino acid sequence: CASSEGGADTQYF.

The V and J genes are TRBV5-1 and TRBJ2-7; D is possibly TRBD1 (5 bases). The CDR3 spans 14 residues. Deletions cut 0 bases from V and 2 bases from J, with 9 bases between. Germline CDR1 is SGHRS and CDR2 is YFSETQ. Written as DNA, the CDR3 is TGCGCCAGCAGCTTGGTCCAGGGCCCCTACGAGCAGTACTTC. The encoded protein is CASSLVQGPYEQYF. The full variable domain, rest sourced from reference TRBV5-1 and TRBJ2-7, is KAGVTQTPRYLIKTRGQQVTLSCSPISGHRSVSWYQQTPGQGLQFLFEYFSETQRNKGNFPGRFSGRQFSNSRSEMNVSTLELGDSALYLCASSLVQGPYEQYFGPGTRLTVT.

V gene TRBV5-1 combines with J gene TRBJ1-5, with 7 bases matching TRBD1. Trimming cost V 4 bases and J 6 bases; bases outside gene matches: 10. Germline values: CDR1 SGHRS, CDR2 YFSETQ. The CDR3 covers 15 residues. The CDR3 DNA is TGCGCCAGCAGCCTTTCGACAGGGCATGGTCAGCCCCAGCATTTT. Translating it yields CASSLSTGHGQPQHF.

The rearrangement joins TRBV21-1 to TRBJ2-1; the table calls TRBD2, which could not be checked here. TRBV21-1 is a pseudogene segment. This CDR3 contains 16 residues. As DNA, the CDR3 is TGTGCCAGCAACTCCACTAGCGGGGGGGCCGTCAATGAGCAGTTCTTC. It yields the protein CASNSTSGGAVNEQFF.

The chain carries TRBV19 and TRBJ1-2; D may be TRBD1 (5 bases). With 1 base removed from V and 6 bases from J, the gap between germline ends came to 9 bases. Per germline, CDR1 LNHDA and CDR2 SQIVND (reference sequence). There are 13 residues in the CDR3. The CDR3 region has the DNA TGTGCCAGTAGTATAGGAGGGGAAGATGGCTACACCTTC. It encodes CASSIGGEDGYTF.

The V gene is TRBV11-3, the J gene TRBJ1-1, with TRBD1 identical over 7 bases. Germline CDR1 and CDR2: SGHNT and YENEEA. The trim removed 1 base at V and 11 bases at J, leaving 4 bases unmatched. The CDR3 extends over 12 amino acids. The CDR3 is CASSLGQGRAFF. The CDR3 bases are TGTGCCAGCAGCTTAGGACAGGGTCGGGCTTTCTTT.

V gene TRBV7-9 combines with J gene TRBJ2-7; TRBD1 matches 12 bases. CDR3 size: 14 residues. J gave up 5 bases and V 3 bases, and 2 bases lay outside the gene matches. Germline CDR1 is SEHNR and CDR2 is FQNEAQ (reference sequence). CDR3 protein: CASSLGQGAHEQYF. CDR3 nucleotide sequence: TGTGCCAGCAGCTTGGGACAGGGGGCCCACGAGCAGTACTTC.